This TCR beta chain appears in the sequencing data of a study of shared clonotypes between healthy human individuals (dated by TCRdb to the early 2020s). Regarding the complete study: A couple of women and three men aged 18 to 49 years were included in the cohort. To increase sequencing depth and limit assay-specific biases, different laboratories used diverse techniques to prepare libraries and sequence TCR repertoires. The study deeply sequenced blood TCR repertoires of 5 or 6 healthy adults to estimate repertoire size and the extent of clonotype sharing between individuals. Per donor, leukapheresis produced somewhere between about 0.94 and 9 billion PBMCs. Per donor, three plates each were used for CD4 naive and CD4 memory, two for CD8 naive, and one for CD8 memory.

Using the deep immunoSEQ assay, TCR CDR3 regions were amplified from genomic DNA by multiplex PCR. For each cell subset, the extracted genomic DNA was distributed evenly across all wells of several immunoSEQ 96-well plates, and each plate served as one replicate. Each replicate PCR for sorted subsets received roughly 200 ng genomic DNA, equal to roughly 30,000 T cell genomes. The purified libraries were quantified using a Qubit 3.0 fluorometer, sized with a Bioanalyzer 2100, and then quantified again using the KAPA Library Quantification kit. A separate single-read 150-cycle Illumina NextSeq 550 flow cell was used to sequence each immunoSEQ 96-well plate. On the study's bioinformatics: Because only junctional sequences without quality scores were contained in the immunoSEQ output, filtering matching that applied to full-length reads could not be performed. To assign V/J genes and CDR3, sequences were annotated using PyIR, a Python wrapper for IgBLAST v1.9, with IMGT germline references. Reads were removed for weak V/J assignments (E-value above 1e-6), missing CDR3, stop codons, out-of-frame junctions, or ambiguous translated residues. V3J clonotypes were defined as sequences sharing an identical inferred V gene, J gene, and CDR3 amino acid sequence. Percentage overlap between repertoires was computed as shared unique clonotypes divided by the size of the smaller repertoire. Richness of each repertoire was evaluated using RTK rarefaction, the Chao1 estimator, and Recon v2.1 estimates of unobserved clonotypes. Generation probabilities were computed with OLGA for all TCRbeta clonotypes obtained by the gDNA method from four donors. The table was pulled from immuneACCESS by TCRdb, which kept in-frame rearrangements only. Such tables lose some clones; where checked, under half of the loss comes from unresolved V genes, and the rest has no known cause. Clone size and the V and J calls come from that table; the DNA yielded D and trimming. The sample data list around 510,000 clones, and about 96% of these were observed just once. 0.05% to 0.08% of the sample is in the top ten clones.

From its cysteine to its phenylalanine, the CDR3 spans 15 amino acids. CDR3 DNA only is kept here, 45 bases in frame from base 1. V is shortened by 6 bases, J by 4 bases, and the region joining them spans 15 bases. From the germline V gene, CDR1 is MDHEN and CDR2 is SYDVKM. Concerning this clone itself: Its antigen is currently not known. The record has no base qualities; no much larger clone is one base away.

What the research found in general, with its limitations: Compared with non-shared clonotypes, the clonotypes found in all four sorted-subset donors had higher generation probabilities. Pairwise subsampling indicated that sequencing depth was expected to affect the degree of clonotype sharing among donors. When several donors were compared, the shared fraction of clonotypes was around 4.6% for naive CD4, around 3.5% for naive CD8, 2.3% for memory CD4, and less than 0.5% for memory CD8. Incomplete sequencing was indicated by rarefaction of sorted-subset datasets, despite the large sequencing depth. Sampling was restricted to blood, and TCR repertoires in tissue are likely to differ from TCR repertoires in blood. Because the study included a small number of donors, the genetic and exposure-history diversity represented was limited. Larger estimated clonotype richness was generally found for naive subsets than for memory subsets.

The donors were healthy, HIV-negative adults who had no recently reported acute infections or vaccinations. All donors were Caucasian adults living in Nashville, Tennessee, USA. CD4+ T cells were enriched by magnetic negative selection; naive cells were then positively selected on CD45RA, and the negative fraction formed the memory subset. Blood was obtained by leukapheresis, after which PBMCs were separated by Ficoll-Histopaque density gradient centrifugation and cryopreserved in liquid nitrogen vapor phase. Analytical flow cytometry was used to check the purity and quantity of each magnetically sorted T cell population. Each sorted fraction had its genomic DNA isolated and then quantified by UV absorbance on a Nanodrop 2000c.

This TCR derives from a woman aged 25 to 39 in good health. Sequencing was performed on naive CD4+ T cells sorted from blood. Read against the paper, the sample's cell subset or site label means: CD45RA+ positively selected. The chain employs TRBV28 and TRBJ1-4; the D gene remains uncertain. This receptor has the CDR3 CASSRGGRNNEKLFF. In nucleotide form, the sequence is TGTGCCAGCAGCAGAGGTGGCAGAAATAATGAAAAACTGTTTTTT.